This T cell receptor beta chain was recorded in a study of beta chain features in type 1 diabetes. The study reverse transcribed the entire isolated RNA, so it sequenced expressed TCRB transcripts. Profiling relied on immunoSEQ multiplex PCR, and the TCRdb table lists in-frame clones only, not all of them. The table lists nearly 350,000 clones, roughly 8% of them singletons. There are a few counts of this clone. Its antigen is unknown. General study results and limits: Shorter TCRB CDR3s, moderately but significantly so, marked every one of the four CD4+ subsets in Type 1 diabetes patients. Individuals with type 1 diabetes displayed fewer insertions and more deletions at VDJ junctions.

The germline V gene encodes CDR1 LNHDA and CDR2 SQIVND (reference sequence). The CDR3 totals 16 residues. Trimming removed 2 bases at V and 5 bases at J, with 16 bases between. The sequenced sample consisted of central memory CD4+ T cells from blood. This chain links TRBV19 with TRBJ2-1; D tentatively reads TRBD1 or TRBD2 (5 bases each). This clonotype originated in a woman under 30 in good health. CDR3: CASSITPGTNHNEQFF. The CDR3 DNA follows: TGTGCCAGTAGTATAACGCCCGGGACCAACCACAATGAGCAGTTCTTC.